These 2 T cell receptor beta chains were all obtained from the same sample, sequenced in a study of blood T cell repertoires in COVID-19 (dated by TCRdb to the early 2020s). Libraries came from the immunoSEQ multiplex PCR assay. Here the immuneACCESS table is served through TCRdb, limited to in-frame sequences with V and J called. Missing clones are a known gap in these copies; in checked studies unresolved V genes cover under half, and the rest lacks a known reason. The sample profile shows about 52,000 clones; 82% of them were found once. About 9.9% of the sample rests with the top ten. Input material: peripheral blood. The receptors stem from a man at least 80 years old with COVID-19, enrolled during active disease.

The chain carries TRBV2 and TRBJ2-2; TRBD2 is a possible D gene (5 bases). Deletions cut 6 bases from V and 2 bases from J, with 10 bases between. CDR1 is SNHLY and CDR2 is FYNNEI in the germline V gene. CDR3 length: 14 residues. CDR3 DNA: TGTGCCAGCAGCGTCGGGATTAACACCGGGGAGCTGTTTTTT. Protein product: CASSVGINTGELFF.

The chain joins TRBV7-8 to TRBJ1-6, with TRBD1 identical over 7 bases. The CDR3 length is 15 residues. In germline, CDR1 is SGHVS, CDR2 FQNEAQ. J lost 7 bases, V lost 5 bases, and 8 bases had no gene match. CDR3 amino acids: CASSLVTGSNSPLHF. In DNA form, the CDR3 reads TGTGCCAGCAGCCTAGTGACAGGGAGCAATTCACCCCTCCACTTT.